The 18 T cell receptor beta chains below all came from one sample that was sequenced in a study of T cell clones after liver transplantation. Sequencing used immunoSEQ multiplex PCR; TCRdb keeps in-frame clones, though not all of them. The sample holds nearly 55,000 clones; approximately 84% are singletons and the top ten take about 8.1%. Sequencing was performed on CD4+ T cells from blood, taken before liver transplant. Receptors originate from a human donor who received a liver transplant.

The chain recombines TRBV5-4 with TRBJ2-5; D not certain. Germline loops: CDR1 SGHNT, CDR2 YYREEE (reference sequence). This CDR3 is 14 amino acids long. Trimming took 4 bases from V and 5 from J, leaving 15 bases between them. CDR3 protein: CASSGEPAWETQYF. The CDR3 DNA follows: TGTGCCAGCAGCGGGGAACCGGCGTGGGAGACCCAGTACTTC.

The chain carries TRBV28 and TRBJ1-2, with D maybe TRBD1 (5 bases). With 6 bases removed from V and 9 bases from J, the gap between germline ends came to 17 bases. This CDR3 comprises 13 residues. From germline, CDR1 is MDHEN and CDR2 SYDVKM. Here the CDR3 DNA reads TGTGCCAGCAGCCAAGCCGGCAGGGAAAGCTACACCTTC. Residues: CASSQAGRESYTF.

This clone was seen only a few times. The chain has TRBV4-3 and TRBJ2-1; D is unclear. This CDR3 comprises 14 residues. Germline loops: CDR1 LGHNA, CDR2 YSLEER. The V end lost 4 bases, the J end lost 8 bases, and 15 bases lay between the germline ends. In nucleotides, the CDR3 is TGCGCCAGCAGCCCGCAGACGGATTCCCATGAGCAGTTCTTC. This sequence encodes CASSPQTDSHEQFF.

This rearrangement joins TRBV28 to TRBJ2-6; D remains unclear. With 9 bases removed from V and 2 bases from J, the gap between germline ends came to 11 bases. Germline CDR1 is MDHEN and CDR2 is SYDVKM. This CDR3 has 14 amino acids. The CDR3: CASIMATGANVLTF. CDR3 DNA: TGTGCCAGTATCATGGCTACTGGGGCCAACGTCCTGACTTTC.

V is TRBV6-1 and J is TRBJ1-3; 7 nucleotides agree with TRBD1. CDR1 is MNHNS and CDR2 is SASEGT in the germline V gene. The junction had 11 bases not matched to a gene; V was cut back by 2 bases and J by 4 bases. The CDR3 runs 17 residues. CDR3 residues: CASSEKWYLGQGNTIYF. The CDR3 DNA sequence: TGTGCCAGCAGTGAAAAGTGGTATCTGGGACAGGGAAACACCATATATTTT.

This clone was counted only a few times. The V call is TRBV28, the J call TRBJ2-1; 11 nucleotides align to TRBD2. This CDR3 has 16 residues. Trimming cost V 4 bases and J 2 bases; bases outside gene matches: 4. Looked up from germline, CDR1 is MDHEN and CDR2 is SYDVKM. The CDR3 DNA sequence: TGTGCCAGCAGTTCGGTTAGCGGGAGGGCCTACAATGAGCAGTTCTTC. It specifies CASSSVSGRAYNEQFF.

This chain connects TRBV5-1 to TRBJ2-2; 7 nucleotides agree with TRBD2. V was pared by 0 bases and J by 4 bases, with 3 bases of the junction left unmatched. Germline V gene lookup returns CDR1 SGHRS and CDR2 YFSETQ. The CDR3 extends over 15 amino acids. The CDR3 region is CASSLVGGTTGELFF. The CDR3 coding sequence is TGCGCCAGCAGCTTGGTCGGGGGGACCACCGGGGAGCTGTTTTTT. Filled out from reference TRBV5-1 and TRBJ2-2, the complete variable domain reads KAGVTQTPRYLIKTRGQQVTLSCSPISGHRSVSWYQQTPGQGLQFLFEYFSETQRNKGNFPGRFSGRQFSNSRSEMNVSTLELGDSALYLCASSLVGGTTGELFFGEGSRLTVL.

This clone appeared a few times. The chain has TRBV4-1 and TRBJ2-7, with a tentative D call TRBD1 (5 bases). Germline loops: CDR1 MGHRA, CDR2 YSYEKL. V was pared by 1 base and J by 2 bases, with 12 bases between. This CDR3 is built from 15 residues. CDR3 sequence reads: CASSQGWQGTYEQYF. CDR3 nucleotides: TGCGCCAGCAGCCAAGGATGGCAGGGCACCTACGAGCAGTACTTC.

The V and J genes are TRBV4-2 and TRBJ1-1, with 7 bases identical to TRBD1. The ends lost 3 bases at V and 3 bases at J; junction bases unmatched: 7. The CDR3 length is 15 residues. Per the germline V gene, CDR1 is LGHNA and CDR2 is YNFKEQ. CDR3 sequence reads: CASSHRDSSYTEAFF. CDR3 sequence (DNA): TGTGCCAGCAGCCACCGGGACAGCTCATACACTGAAGCTTTCTTT.

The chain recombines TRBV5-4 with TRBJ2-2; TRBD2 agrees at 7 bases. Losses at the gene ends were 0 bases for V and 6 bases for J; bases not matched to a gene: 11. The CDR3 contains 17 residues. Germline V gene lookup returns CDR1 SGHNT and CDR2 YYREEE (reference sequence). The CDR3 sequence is CASSLAAGAPGAGELFF. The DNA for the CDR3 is TGTGCCAGCAGCTTGGCCGCGGGAGCCCCCGGGGCCGGGGAGCTGTTTTTT. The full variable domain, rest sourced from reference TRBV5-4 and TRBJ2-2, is ETGVTQSPTHLIKTRGQQVTLRCSSQSGHNTVSWYQQALGQGPQFIFQYYREEENGRGNFPPRFSGLQFPNYSSELNVNALELDDSALYLCASSLAAGAPGAGELFFGEGSRLTVL.

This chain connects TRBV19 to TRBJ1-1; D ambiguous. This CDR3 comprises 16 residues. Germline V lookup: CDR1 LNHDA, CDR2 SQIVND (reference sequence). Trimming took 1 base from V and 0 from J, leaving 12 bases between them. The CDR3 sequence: CASSIVLIRLNTEAFF. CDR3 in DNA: TGTGCCAGTAGTATAGTACTCATCCGCCTGAACACTGAAGCTTTCTTT. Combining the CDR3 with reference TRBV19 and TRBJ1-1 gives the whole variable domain DGGITQSPKYLFRKEGQNVTLSCEQNLNHDAMYWYRQDPGQGLRLIYYSQIVNDFQKGDIAEGYSVSREKKESFPLTVTSAQKNPTAFYLCASSIVLIRLNTEAFFGQGTRLTVV.

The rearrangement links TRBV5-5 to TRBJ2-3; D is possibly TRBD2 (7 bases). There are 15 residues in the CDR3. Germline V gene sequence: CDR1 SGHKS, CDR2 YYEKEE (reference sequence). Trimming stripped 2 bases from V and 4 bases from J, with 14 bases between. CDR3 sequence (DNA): TGTGCCAGCAGCTTCGCCAGGGGAGGGGCAGATACGCAGTATTTT. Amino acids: CASSFARGGADTQYF. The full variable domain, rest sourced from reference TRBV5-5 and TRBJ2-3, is DAGVTQSPTHLIKTRGQQVTLRCSPISGHKSVSWYQQVLGQGPQFIFQYYEKEERGRGNFPDRFSARQFPNYSSELNVNALLLGDSALYLCASSFARGGADTQYFGPGTRLTVL.

Here the CDR3 reads CASSGGTELGGYTF. The CDR3 DNA is TGTGCCAGCAGCGGAGGGACGGAGTTGGGTGGCTACACCTTC. The J gene is TRBJ1-2, the V gene TRBV7-2; TRBD1 might be the D (5 bases). The CDR3 is 14 residues long. The germline V gene has CDR1 SGHTA and CDR2 FQGNSA. Trimming stripped 5 bases from V and 7 bases from J, with 17 bases between. The variable domain in full, completed from reference TRBV7-2 and TRBJ1-2, reads GAGVSQSPSNKVTEKGKDVELRCDPISGHTALYWYRQSLGQGLEFLIYFQGNSAPDKSGLPSDRFSAERTGGSVSTLTIQRTQQEDSAVYLCASSGGTELGGYTFGSGTRLTVV.

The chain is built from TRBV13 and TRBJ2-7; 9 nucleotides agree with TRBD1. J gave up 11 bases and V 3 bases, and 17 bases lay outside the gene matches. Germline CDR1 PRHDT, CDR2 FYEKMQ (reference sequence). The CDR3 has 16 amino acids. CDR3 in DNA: TGTGCCAGCAGCTTTAAACAGGGGGCTCCCCTACGTTCGGAGTACTTC. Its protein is CASSFKQGAPLRSEYF.

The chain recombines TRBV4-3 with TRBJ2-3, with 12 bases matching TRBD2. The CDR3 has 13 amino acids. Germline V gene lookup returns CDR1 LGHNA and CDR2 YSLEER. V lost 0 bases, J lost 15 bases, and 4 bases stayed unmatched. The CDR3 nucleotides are TGCGCCAGCAGCCAAGAGCTAGCGGGGGGGCCTTATTTT. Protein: CASSQELAGGPYF.

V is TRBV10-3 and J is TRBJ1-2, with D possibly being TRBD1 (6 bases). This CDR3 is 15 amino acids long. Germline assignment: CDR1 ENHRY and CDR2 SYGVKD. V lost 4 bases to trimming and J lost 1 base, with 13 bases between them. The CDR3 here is CAISGGHKVNYGYTF. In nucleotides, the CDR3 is TGTGCCATCAGTGGGGGACATAAGGTTAACTATGGCTACACCTTC.

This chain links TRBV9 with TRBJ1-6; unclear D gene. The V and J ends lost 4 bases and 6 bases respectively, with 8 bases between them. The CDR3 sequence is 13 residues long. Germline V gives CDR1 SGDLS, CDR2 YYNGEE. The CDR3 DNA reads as TGTGCCAGCAGCCCCATGGGTAATTCACCCCTCCACTTT. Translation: CASSPMGNSPLHF.

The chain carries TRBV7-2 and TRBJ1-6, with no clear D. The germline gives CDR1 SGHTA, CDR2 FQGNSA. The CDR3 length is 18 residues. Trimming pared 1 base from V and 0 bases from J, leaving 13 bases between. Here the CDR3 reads CASSLVGRLSSYNSPLHF. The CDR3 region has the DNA TGTGCCAGCAGCTTAGTCGGCAGACTAAGCTCCTATAATTCACCCCTCCACTTT.